This entry lists 23 T cell receptor beta chains sequenced from one sample in a study of shared clonotypes between healthy human individuals. Data came from immunoSEQ multiplex PCR; TCRdb stores just in-frame clones and leaves some out. The data show more than 2 million clones, about 95% seen once. What was sequenced was naive CD4+ T cells sorted from blood. Subset of the sample: CD45RA+ positively selected. These receptors originate from a man between 18 and 35 years old in good health.

The genes are TRBV27 and TRBJ1-5; D perhaps matches TRBD1 (6 bases). The CDR3 covers 17 residues. The V end was cut by 3 bases, the J end by 2 bases, with 17 bases between. CDR1 is MNHEY, CDR2 SMNVEV, per germline (reference sequence). CDR3 nucleotide sequence: TGTGCCAGCAGTTTCGGTGGGGGCGAAAAGGGCAATCAGCCCCAGCATTTT. Translation: CASSFGGGEKGNQPQHF.

J is TRBJ2-7 and V is TRBV6-5; unclear D gene. CDR1 is MNHEY and CDR2 is SVGAGI in the germline V gene. This CDR3 contains 15 residues. V was cut by 2 bases and J by 5 bases, with 16 bases left in between. CDR3 region: CASSYASVARNEQYF. The CDR3 nucleotides are TGTGCCAGCAGTTACGCGTCCGTTGCTAGGAACGAGCAGTACTTC.

The J gene is TRBJ2-3, the V gene TRBV5-4, with a tentative D call TRBD1 (7 bases). Per germline, CDR1 SGHNT and CDR2 YYREEE (reference sequence). Trimming cost V 3 bases and J 3 bases, with 14 bases left between them. This CDR3 is built from 15 residues. CDR3 sequence (DNA): TGTGCCAGCAGCTGGGGGGACAGAGTGACAGATACGCAGTATTTT. Its protein is CASSWGDRVTDTQYF.

The chain carries TRBV10-2 and TRBJ1-1, with TRBD1 matching 8 bases. CDR1 WSHSY and CDR2 SAAADI come from the germline V gene. Trimming cost V 6 bases and J 4 bases; bases outside gene matches: 7. There are 14 residues in the CDR3. The CDR3 DNA sequence: TGCGCCAGCAGACACAGGGGGGAGGGCACTGAAGCTTTCTTT. Translated: CASRHRGEGTEAFF.

This chain connects TRBV4-3 to TRBJ2-1; D may be TRBD1 (5 bases). V was trimmed by 0 bases and J by 2 bases, leaving 11 bases between them. This CDR3 has 16 residues. CDR1 and CDR2 (germline): LGHNA, YSLEER. The CDR3 sequence: CASSQDFQGPYNEQFF. The CDR3, as DNA: TGCGCCAGCAGCCAAGATTTCCAGGGCCCCTACAATGAGCAGTTCTTC.

The V call is TRBV10-3, the J call TRBJ2-7, with TRBD2 matching over 7 bases. Trimming removed 10 bases from V and 6 bases from J; junction bases left unmatched: 15. Germline loops: CDR1 ENHRY, CDR2 SYGVKD. The CDR3 has 14 amino acids. CDR3 amino acids: CATTLGTKLAEQYF. CDR3 in DNA: TGTGCCACAACGCTCGGGACTAAACTAGCCGAGCAGTACTTC.

The chain couples TRBV2 to TRBJ1-4; D is possibly TRBD1 (6 bases). With 5 bases removed from V and 5 bases from J, the gap between germline ends came to 18 bases. Germline loops: CDR1 SNHLY, CDR2 FYNNEI. CDR3 length: 16 amino acids. CDR3 in amino acids: CASSKGDRTVNEKLFF. The CDR3 DNA follows: TGTGCCAGCAGTAAAGGGGATCGGACAGTGAATGAAAAACTGTTTTTT.

A remark on this clone: The identical CDR3 is also encoded by other nucleotide sequences in the sample. This chain links TRBV6-1 with TRBJ2-3; maybe TRBD2 (6 bases). The CDR3 spans 13 residues. Trimming cost V 6 bases and J 1 base, with 8 bases left between them. In germline, CDR1 is MNHNS, CDR2 SASEGT. The CDR3 nucleotides read TGTGCCAGCAGCGGGAGAGGCACAGATACGCAGTATTTT. Protein product: CASSGRGTDTQYF.

In this sample, this clone turned up once. Other DNA sequences of this sample code for an identical CDR3. The rearrangement links TRBV5-1 to TRBJ2-1; 11 bases agree with TRBD2. Trimming took 0 bases from V and 4 from J; bases not matched to a gene: 3. Germline CDR1 reads SGHRS; CDR2 reads YFSETQ. There are 16 residues in the CDR3. The CDR3 loop is CASSLGGTSGYNEQFF. The CDR3 DNA follows: TGCGCCAGCAGCTTGGGCGGGACTAGCGGTTACAATGAGCAGTTCTTC.

V is TRBV2 and J is TRBJ1-4, with TRBD1 as a possible D gene (5 bases). The length of the CDR3 is 15 residues. Trimming shortened V by 6 bases and J by 3 bases, and 14 bases separated the two germline ends. Germline CDR1 and CDR2: SNHLY and FYNNEI. The CDR3 region has the DNA TGTGCCAGCAGCGCCTCGGGGGGGTCTAATGAAAAACTGTTTTTT. Its protein is CASSASGGSNEKLFF.

The chain combines TRBV19 with TRBJ2-7; 7 bases are shared with TRBD1. The CDR3 consists of 14 residues. V gave up 1 base and J gave up 6 bases; unmatched junction bases: 6. Germline V gene sequence: CDR1 LNHDA, CDR2 SQIVND (reference sequence). In DNA form, the CDR3 reads TGTGCCAGTAGTATAGGACAGGGAAATAGCGAGCAGTACTTC. Translation gives CASSIGQGNSEQYF.

The rearrangement joins TRBV6-4 to TRBJ1-2, with TRBD1 matching over 7 bases. The junction had 12 bases not matched to a gene; V was cut back by 5 bases and J by 0 bases. In germline, CDR1 is MRHNA, CDR2 SNTAGT. The CDR3 runs 17 residues. The CDR3 protein is CASSNGQVGYANYGYTF. Written as DNA, the CDR3 is TGTGCCAGCAGTAACGGACAGGTGGGATACGCTAACTATGGCTACACCTTC.

The V call is TRBV19, the J call TRBJ2-2; TRBD1 might be the D (6 bases). This CDR3 comprises 15 residues. The germline V and J ends were trimmed by 9 bases and 6 bases, with 20 bases remaining between them. From germline, CDR1 is LNHDA and CDR2 SQIVND (reference sequence). The CDR3: CASQHSQGWSGELFF. The CDR3 DNA reads as TGTGCCAGCCAACATTCACAGGGATGGTCCGGGGAGCTGTTTTTT.

This chain joins TRBV19 and TRBJ1-6; 7 positions match TRBD1. The CDR3 has 15 amino acids. Germline V gives CDR1 LNHDA, CDR2 SQIVND (reference sequence). The trim removed 9 bases at V and 3 bases at J, leaving 8 bases unmatched. The CDR3 here is CASSEGTVYNSPLHF. CDR3 nucleotide sequence: TGTGCCAGCTCGGAAGGGACAGTCTATAATTCACCCCTCCACTTT. Full variable domain (outside the CDR3, taken from reference TRBV19 and TRBJ1-6): DGGITQSPKYLFRKEGQNVTLSCEQNLNHDAMYWYRQDPGQGLRLIYYSQIVNDFQKGDIAEGYSVSREKKESFPLTVTSAQKNPTAFYLCASSEGTVYNSPLHFGNGTRLTVT.

The V gene is TRBV15, the J gene TRBJ2-3; D uncertain. The germline V gene encodes CDR1 LNHNV and CDR2 YYDKDF (reference sequence). V was clipped by 0 bases and J by 4 bases, with 8 bases between them. The CDR3 contains 14 residues. CDR3 bases: TGTGCCACCAGCAGAGATAGGCGCCCAGATACGCAGTATTTT. Its translation is CATSRDRRPDTQYF.

Concerning this clone itself: Distinct nucleotide sequences in the sample also encode this CDR3. The V call is TRBV27, the J call TRBJ2-7; 8 bases line up with TRBD1. This CDR3 has 14 amino acids. The germline CDR1 and CDR2 sequences are MNHEY and SMNVEV (reference sequence). V lost 2 bases, J lost 4 bases, and 4 bases stayed unmatched. In DNA, the CDR3 is TGTGCCAGCAGTTTACAGGGGGCTCGATACGAGCAGTACTTC. As protein: CASSLQGARYEQYF.

The genes are TRBV20-1 and TRBJ2-3; D perhaps matches TRBD2 (6 bases). V shed 5 bases and J shed 10 bases, with 13 bases lying between them. Looked up from germline, CDR1 is DFQATT and CDR2 is SNEGSKA (reference sequence). This CDR3 region has 11 residues. CDR3 region: CSAPGLSAQYF. Written as DNA, the CDR3 is TGCAGTGCTCCAGGACTATCCGCGCAGTATTTT.

This sequence joins TRBV2 and TRBJ1-2; 7 bases align to TRBD1. The V and J ends lost 2 bases and 6 bases, in that order; junction bases with no gene match: 3. The germline V gene encodes CDR1 SNHLY and CDR2 FYNNEI. The CDR3 is made up of 13 amino acids. CDR3 amino acids: CASSEQGGDGYTF. CDR3 nucleotide sequence: TGTGCCAGCAGTGAACAGGGGGGCGATGGCTACACCTTC.

This clone was seen just once. The rearrangement joins TRBV6-5 to TRBJ2-5, with D tentatively TRBD2 (6 bases). V was shortened by 4 bases and J by 7 bases, with 19 bases between the two germline ends. CDR3 length: 15 residues. CDR1 is MNHEY, CDR2 SVGAGI, per germline. CDR3 sequence: CASSSPTSTEATQYF. The CDR3 DNA follows: TGTGCCAGCAGTTCCCCCACTAGCACCGAGGCGACCCAGTACTTC.

J is TRBJ1-4 and V is TRBV7-9, with TRBD1 matching over 8 bases. CDR3 length: 16 amino acids. Germline loops: CDR1 SEHNR, CDR2 FQNEAQ (reference sequence). The V and J ends lost 5 bases and 3 bases, in that order; junction bases with no gene match: 8. CDR3 residues: CASSRRPQGANEKLFF. The CDR3 nucleotides read TGTGCCAGCAGCAGAAGGCCACAGGGGGCTAATGAAAAACTGTTTTTT. The entire variable domain, with the rest obtained from reference TRBV7-9 and TRBJ1-4, is as follows: DTGVSQNPRHKITKRGQNVTFRCDPISEHNRLYWYRQTLGQGPEFLTYFQNEAQLEKSRLLSDRFSAERPKGSFSTLEIQRTEQGDSAMYLCASSRRPQGANEKLFFGSGTQLSVL.

This chain joins TRBV9 and TRBJ2-5, with 9 bases fitting TRBD2. CDR1 SGDLS and CDR2 YYNGEE come from the germline V gene. The V gene end was trimmed by 4 bases and the J gene end by 1 base; junction bases not matched to a gene: 8. This CDR3 is 16 amino acids long. The CDR3 DNA sequence: TGTGCCAGCAGCCCCGGACTAGCGTTGGTCCAAGAGACCCAGTACTTC. It translates to CASSPGLALVQETQYF.

The chain uses TRBV9 and TRBJ1-5; 9 positions match TRBD1. Germline assignment: CDR1 SGDLS and CDR2 YYNGEE. This CDR3 has 14 amino acids. J gave up 4 bases and V 5 bases, and 4 bases lay outside the gene matches. The DNA of the CDR3 is TGTGCCAGCAGTGGCGGACAGGGGAATCAGCCCCAGCATTTT. Encoded protein: CASSGGQGNQPQHF. The full variable domain, completed using reference TRBV9 and TRBJ1-5, is DSGVTQTPKHLITATGQRVTLRCSPRSGDLSVYWYQQSLDQGLQFLIQYYNGEERAKGNILERFSAQQFPDLHSELNLSSLELGDSALYFCASSGGQGNQPQHFGDGTRLSIL.

The chain employs TRBV7-2 and TRBJ2-7, with D perhaps TRBD2 (5 bases). The ends were cut back, 3 bases at V and 7 bases at J, with 13 bases in the middle. Per the germline V gene, CDR1 is SGHTA and CDR2 is FQGNSA. There are 13 residues in the CDR3. CDR3 residues: CASSLGLTGEQYF. In DNA form, the CDR3 reads TGTGCCAGCAGCTTGGGTCTTACGGGAGAGCAGTACTTC.